This entry lists 18 T cell receptor beta chains sequenced from one sample in a study of memory CD4+ T cells and cytomegalovirus serostatus (dated by TCRdb to between 2017 and 2020). A FACSAria II was used to sort memory CD4+ T cells, defined as single viable CD3+CD4+CD8-CD45RO+ cells. Libraries were made using the immunoSEQ multiplex PCR assay. The source is immuneACCESS, and TCRdb retained only in-frame sequences with V and J called. Part of the clones is not carried over; for the studies checked, unresolved V genes explain less than half of this, and the remainder is unexplained. The sample records approximately 41,000 clones, over 65% of which are singletons. Nearly 6.5% of the sample is held by the ten biggest clonotypes. The sequenced sample was memory CD4+ T cells from blood. Receptors originate from an adult in good health and CMV-seronegative.

The gene calls are TRBV30 and TRBJ2-3; the D is unclear. The germline V and J ends were trimmed by 5 bases and 0 bases, with 3 bases remaining between them. Per the germline V gene, CDR1 is GTSNPN and CDR2 is SVGIG (reference sequence). This CDR3 has 11 residues. The CDR3, as DNA: TGTGCCTGGGGCAGCACAGATACGCAGTATTTT. Residues: CAWGSTDTQYF.

V usage is TRBV10-3 and J usage is TRBJ2-1, with D possibly matching TRBD2 (5 bases). The CDR3 consists of 13 residues. Trimming cost V 7 bases and J 7 bases, with 14 bases left between them. Germline V gene sequence: CDR1 ENHRY, CDR2 SYGVKD. DNA for the CDR3: TGTGCCATCACCGGCGGGCCTCGGAATGAGCAGTTCTTC. Amino acids: CAITGGPRNEQFF.

This clone was observed a single time. The V call is TRBV7-2, the J call TRBJ2-7, with D possibly being TRBD2 (5 bases). The CDR3 totals 14 residues. CDR1 is SGHTA, CDR2 FQGNSA, per germline. Trimming cost V 0 bases and J 4 bases, with 10 bases left between them. The CDR3 nucleotides read TGTGCCAGCAGCTTAGCCGGGAAATTATACGAGCAGTACTTC. Translation: CASSLAGKLYEQYF.

CDR3 loop: CASSVELGGRDEQFF. The CDR3 DNA reads TGTGCCAGCAGCGTAGAGTTAGGAGGGAGGGATGAGCAGTTCTTC. The rearrangement uses TRBV6-4 and TRBJ2-1, with 7 bases fitting TRBD2. Germline V gene lookup returns CDR1 MRHNA and CDR2 SNTAGT. This CDR3 spans 15 amino acids. Losses at the gene ends were 6 bases for V and 8 bases for J; bases not matched to a gene: 13.

The J gene is TRBJ2-3, the V gene TRBV18; 13 nucleotides agree with TRBD2. In germline, CDR1 is KGHSH, CDR2 LQKENI. This CDR3 spans 16 amino acids. The V gene end was trimmed by 6 bases and the J gene end by 5 bases; junction bases not matched to a gene: 8. This CDR3 is CASSQARLAGGDTQYF. The CDR3 DNA sequence: TGTGCCAGCTCCCAGGCCCGACTAGCGGGAGGAGATACGCAGTATTTT.

The chain has TRBV7-8 and TRBJ2-7; D is perhaps TRBD1 (6 bases). Germline CDR1 is SGHVS and CDR2 is FQNEAQ. V was trimmed by 5 bases and J by 9 bases, leaving 17 bases between them. The CDR3 sequence is 13 residues long. This chain's CDR3 is CASSTNNRALQYF. The CDR3 nucleotides are TGTGCCAGCAGCACAAATAACAGGGCGCTGCAGTACTTC.

The V and J genes are TRBV7-9 and TRBJ1-2, with D possibly being TRBD1 (6 bases). Per the germline V gene, CDR1 is SEHNR and CDR2 is FQNEAQ (reference sequence). This CDR3 region has 13 residues. V was pared by 1 base and J by 7 bases, with 10 bases between. This chain's CDR3 is CASSLGRGAGYTF. DNA for the CDR3: TGTGCCAGCAGCTTAGGCAGGGGAGCTGGCTACACCTTC.

The chain combines TRBV28 with TRBJ2-1; 7 positions match TRBD2. With V trimmed by 6 bases and J by 9 bases, 11 bases remained unmatched. Germline V gene data show CDR1 as MDHEN and CDR2 as SYDVKM. CDR3 length: 14 amino acids. The CDR3 nucleotides are TGTGCCAGCAGCCTCCGGCGGGAGCAGGGTGAGCAGTTCTTC. Amino acids: CASSLRREQGEQFF.

The chain carries TRBV10-3 and TRBJ2-2; maybe TRBD2 (5 bases). Germline V gene data show CDR1 as ENHRY and CDR2 as SYGVKD. Trimming took 3 bases from V and 2 from J, leaving 13 bases between them. The CDR3 has 16 residues. Here the CDR3 reads CAISDPGLFNTGELFF. For the CDR3, the DNA is TGTGCCATCAGTGATCCCGGACTCTTTAACACCGGGGAGCTGTTTTTT.

The chain couples TRBV11-3 to TRBJ1-1; D might be TRBD1 (5 bases). V lost 0 bases and J lost 11, with 19 bases in between. The CDR3 is 15 amino acids. Germline-derived CDR1 and CDR2 are SGHNT and YENEEA. Written as DNA, the CDR3 is TGTGCCAGCAGCTTAGAGGACGCGACCCGGGGCCGGGCTTTCTTT. This sequence encodes CASSLEDATRGRAFF. The full variable domain, rest sourced from reference TRBV11-3 and TRBJ1-1, is EAGVVQSPRYKIIEKKQPVAFWCNPISGHNTLYWYLQNLGQGPELLIRYENEEAVDDSQLPKDRFSAERLKGVDSTLKIQPAELGDSAVYLCASSLEDATRGRAFFGQGTRLTVV.

This clone was detected only once. This chain joins TRBV2 and TRBJ2-1; D might be TRBD1 (6 bases). Germline V lookup: CDR1 SNHLY, CDR2 FYNNEI. This CDR3 has 14 amino acids. Trimming took off 9 bases at V and 3 bases at J, with 15 bases between the two ends. The CDR3 protein is CASHSQGNYNEQFF. The CDR3 DNA follows: TGTGCCAGTCACTCACAGGGCAACTACAATGAGCAGTTCTTC.

This clone occurred a few times. This chain joins TRBV29-1 and TRBJ2-5; D is unresolved. Germline values: CDR1 SQVTM, CDR2 ANQGSEA. The CDR3 contains 11 residues. V was trimmed by 4 bases and J by 2 bases, leaving 5 bases between them. The CDR3, as DNA: TGCAGCGTTGTAGAACAAGAGACCCAGTACTTC. Amino acid sequence: CSVVEQETQYF.

This chain uses TRBV5-4 with TRBJ1-2; no clear D gene. CDR1 is SGHNT, CDR2 YYREEE, per germline (reference sequence). Trimming removed 0 bases at V and 0 bases at J, with 6 bases between. CDR3 length equals 14 residues. The DNA for the CDR3 is TGTGCCAGCAGCTTGGGAGGGTCTAACTATGGCTACACCTTC. Translated, it gives CASSLGGSNYGYTF.

The chain links TRBV11-2 to TRBJ1-2; TRBD1 matches at 9 bases. The junction had 18 bases not matched to a gene; V was cut back by 4 bases and J by 6 bases. CDR3 size: 18 residues. The germline V gene has CDR1 SGHAT and CDR2 FQNNGV. CDR3 in DNA: TGTGCCAGCAGCTCCTTAGGGACCACCACAGGGGGCGCAGATGGCTACACCTTC. It specifies CASSSLGTTTGGADGYTF. Supplemented by reference TRBV11-2 and TRBJ1-2, the full variable domain reads EAGVAQSPRYKIIEKRQSVAFWCNPISGHATLYWYQQILGQGPKLLIQFQNNGVVDDSQLPKDRFSAERLKGVDSTLKIQPAKLEDSAVYLCASSSLGTTTGGADGYTFGSGTRLTVV.

The V gene is TRBV7-3, the J gene TRBJ2-2; possibly TRBD1 for D (6 bases). Germline CDR1 SGHTA, CDR2 FQGTGA. Trimming pared 5 bases from V and 4 bases from J, leaving 11 bases between. The CDR3 totals 14 residues. The CDR3 sequence: CASSPQGSTGELFF. The CDR3 nucleotides are TGTGCCAGCAGCCCGCAGGGGAGCACCGGGGAGCTGTTTTTT.

The chain employs TRBV28 and TRBJ1-5; maybe TRBD1 (6 bases). Trimming left V 8 bases short and J 9 bases short, with 23 bases between. The CDR3 consists of 15 residues. CDR1 MDHEN and CDR2 SYDVKM come from the germline V gene. The CDR3 sequence: CASPPAGARSGPQHF. The CDR3 coding sequence is TGTGCCAGCCCCCCCGCGGGGGCTCGAAGTGGGCCCCAGCATTTT.

The genes are TRBV18 and TRBJ2-5; D possibly uses TRBD1 or TRBD2 (5 bases each). Germline CDR1 reads KGHSH; CDR2 reads LQKENI. Trimming left V 0 bases short and J 4 bases short, with 9 bases between. The CDR3 consists of 14 residues. The CDR3 loop reads CASSPPGTSETQYF. The CDR3 DNA reads as TGTGCCAGCTCACCACCGGGGACGTCAGAGACCCAGTACTTC.

The chain links TRBV7-9 to TRBJ2-1, with 14 bases matching TRBD2. This CDR3 contains 18 residues. With V trimmed by 4 bases and J by 2 bases, 7 bases remained unmatched. Germline V gives CDR1 SEHNR, CDR2 FQNEAQ (reference sequence). CDR3 region: CASSSSPGLAGAYNEQFF. CDR3 DNA: TGTGCCAGCAGCTCCTCCCCGGGACTAGCGGGAGCCTACAATGAGCAGTTCTTC.